The present entry profiles one T cell receptor beta chain with its context. What it binds is unknown. Assay: immunoSEQ multiplex PCR; the TCRdb copy retains only in-frame clones and omits some. Seen here are some 2.1 million clones, just over 90% observed once, and the top ten hold less than 2%. These data originate in a study of shared clonotypes between healthy human individuals. Naive-designated CD8 cells lacked CD45RO, were positively enriched for CCR7, and omitted terminally differentiated effector memory CD45RA+ cells. Germline loops: CDR1 LNHDA, CDR2 SQIVND (reference sequence). The CDR3 contains 15 residues. Trimming left V 1 base short and J 1 base short, with 9 bases between. General study results and limits: Blood was the only sampled material, and tissue repertoires likely differ.

This TCR came from a man in his late teens or twenties in good health. Some clones in this sample may be carry-over from other donors' samples. The chain links TRBV19 to TRBJ2-3; no definite D call. The sample taken for sequencing was naive CD8+ T cells from PBMCs. The CDR3 loop is CASSIVGSGTDTQYF. CDR3 sequence (DNA): TGTGCCAGTAGTATAGTGGGAAGCGGCACAGATACGCAGTATTTT.